This T cell receptor (beta chain) was recovered during a study of blood T cell repertoires in COVID-19 (TCRdb year 2020). Describing the broader study: Samples from collaborators originated in the United States, Italy and Spain and spanned both the acute and convalescent phases of COVID-19. The dataset comprised deeply sampled blood TCRbeta repertoires from subjects exposed to, actively infected with, or recovered from COVID-19. Where available, HLA class I and class II types were taken from metadata supplied by the sample provider and were not determined by assay-based typing. The material from the prospective study consisted of cDNA or gDNA derived from T cells, B-cell-depleted T cells, or PBMCs. Sample metadata almost always included a de-identified subject ID, COVID-19 status, age in years and sex. A freely available public database, intended as a resource for researchers studying the immune response to SARS-CoV-2, is where the repertoires were released. Samples came from the ongoing ImmuneRACE study (first 160 participants) plus 1,254 subjects from 6 global collaborators.

TCRbeta CDR3 regions were amplified from genomic DNA using the immunoSEQ Assay, a bias-controlled multiplex PCR. For the original study's pipeline: The number of nucleated cells in each sample was estimated from the amplification of reference gene primers within the assay. To quantify the absolute abundance of each unique TCRbeta CDR3 rearrangement, sequence reads were collapsed and filtered. For each sample, productive Simpson clonality was calculated as the square root of Simpson's diversity index over productive rearrangements. TCRdb took this table from immuneACCESS and kept in-frame rearrangements with V and J called. Such tables lack part of the clones; where checked against another copy, unresolved V genes explain under half of the gap, and the rest is unexplained. The V and J calls and clone size come from that table; D and trimming were worked out from the DNA. The sample table contains about 170,000 clones; only one count was recorded for roughly 86% of them. Roughly 3.5% of the sample comes from the top ten.

The collaborating institutions used their own protocols to collect whole blood in K2EDTA tubes. For TCRbeta analysis, collaborators shipped samples as frozen whole blood, isolated PBMCs, or DNA extracted from either of those sample types. Study-wide conclusions, independent of this receptor: The amount of clinical and demographic metadata varied by source and participant and was provided uncurated.

Trimming leaves V shorter by 0 bases and J shorter by 8 bases, with the junction holding 9 bases beyond the gene matches. Counted from cysteine to phenylalanine, this CDR3 has 16 amino acids. Just CDR3 DNA is preserved here, 48 bases in frame from base 1. From a lookup of the germline V gene, CDR1 and CDR2 are LGHNA and YSLEER. Comments on this clone: No antigen is known for it. No much larger clonotype is one base removed from it; base qualities were not supplied.

Specimen: peripheral blood. The clonotype originates from a man aged 70 or older with acute or convalescent COVID-19. The chain links TRBV4-3 with TRBJ1-4; TRBD1 fits 7 bases in the junction. The base sequence is TGCGCCAGCAGCCAAGATCTACAGGGGCTGGGAGAAAAACTGTTTTTT. The encoded protein is CASSQDLQGLGEKLFF.